Presented here are 21 T cell receptor beta chains from one specimen sequenced in a study of blood T cell repertoires in COVID-19. Only in-frame clones appear in the TCRdb table, and some are missing; sequencing was by immunoSEQ multiplex PCR. The sample lists 100,000 or so clones; approximately 90% were seen once. Sequenced material: peripheral blood. The origin of the receptors is an elderly woman with acute or convalescent COVID-19.

The gene calls are TRBV7-9 and TRBJ2-2, with D unclear. CDR1 is SEHNR, CDR2 FQNEAQ, per germline (reference sequence). The CDR3 totals 12 residues. Trimming pared 5 bases from V and 6 bases from J, leaving 7 bases between. This CDR3 reads CASSLDSGELFF. The CDR3 DNA is TGTGCCAGCAGCCTAGACTCCGGGGAGCTGTTTTTT.

The chain uses TRBV7-8 and TRBJ2-1; a weak D match, TRBD1 (6 bases). This CDR3 is 15 amino acids long. Trimming left V 5 bases short and J 7 bases short, with 18 bases between. The germline gives CDR1 SGHVS, CDR2 FQNEAQ. CDR3 region: CASSPDSQWMNEQFF. CDR3 in DNA: TGTGCCAGCAGCCCGGACAGTCAATGGATGAATGAGCAGTTCTTC. Looking up the rest from reference TRBV7-8 and TRBJ2-1 gives the full variable domain: GAGVSQSPRYKVAKRGQDVALRCDPISGHVSLFWYQQALGQGPEFLTYFQNEAQLDKSGLPSDRFFAERPEGSVSTLKIQRTQQEDSAVYLCASSPDSQWMNEQFFGPGTRLTVL.

The CDR3: CASSLVAGSSYEQYF. For the CDR3, the DNA is TGCGCCAGCAGCTTAGTAGCGGGGAGCTCCTACGAGCAGTACTTC. This chain links TRBV5-1 with TRBJ2-7; the match to TRBD2 covers 8 bases. This CDR3 is built from 15 residues. Trimming cost V 2 bases and J 0 bases; bases outside gene matches: 4. The V gene's germline CDR1 is SGHRS and CDR2 YFSETQ.

The rearrangement links TRBV18 to TRBJ2-3; a possible D gene is TRBD2 (6 bases). Germline CDR1 is KGHSH and CDR2 is LQKENI. The CDR3 contains 17 residues. V lost 0 bases, J lost 3 bases, and 16 bases lay in between. CDR3 nucleotides: TGTGCCAGCTCACCACCGGAAGTACCCCGGGGGACAGATACGCAGTATTTT. It translates to CASSPPEVPRGTDTQYF.

This clone was counted once. This chain joins TRBV3-1 (or the pseudogene TRBV3-2) and TRBJ2-5; 10 bases are shared with TRBD2. The V gene end was trimmed by 8 bases and the J gene end by 2 bases; junction bases not matched to a gene: 8. The germline V gene encodes CDR1 LGHDT and CDR2 YNNKEL (reference sequence). The CDR3 contains 15 residues. The CDR3 coding sequence is TGTGCCAGCGGATGGCCGACTAGCGGGCAAGAGACCCAGTACTTC. Translated: CASGWPTSGQETQYF.

The CDR3 spells CASSKLPGLAGGPSYNEQFF. In DNA form, the CDR3 reads TGTGCCAGCAGCAAACTTCCGGGACTAGCGGGGGGGCCGTCCTACAATGAGCAGTTCTTC. This chain links TRBV21-1 with TRBJ2-1; the D call TRBD2 from the table was never checked on the DNA. TRBV21-1 is a pseudogene. The CDR3 runs 20 residues.

The chain combines TRBV30 with TRBJ1-5; 8 bases match TRBD1. Germline lookup yields CDR1 GTSNPN and CDR2 SVGIG (reference sequence). Trimming removed 4 bases from V and 3 bases from J; junction bases left unmatched: 2. This CDR3 contains 13 residues. CDR3 protein: CAWNQGANQPQHF. CDR3 nucleotide sequence: TGTGCCTGGAATCAGGGGGCCAATCAGCCCCAGCATTTT.

This rearrangement joins TRBV5-6 to TRBJ1-2; D is unresolved. The CDR3 runs to 17 residues. V lost 1 base, J lost 0 bases, and 16 bases lay in between. The germline CDR1 and CDR2 sequences are SGHDT and YYEEEE. The CDR3, as DNA: TGTGCCAGCAGCTTGATTGCGGTAGGCCGAACTAACTATGGCTACACCTTC. Amino acids: CASSLIAVGRTNYGYTF.

The V call is TRBV12-3 or TRBV12-4, the J call TRBJ1-6; no clear D gene. The CDR3 spans 13 residues. V was pared by 8 bases and J by 6 bases, with 11 bases between. CDR3 sequence: CASGSPFNSPLHF. CDR3 nucleotides: TGTGCCAGCGGTAGCCCATTTAATTCACCCCTCCACTTT.

The rearrangement joins TRBV24-1 to TRBJ2-2; 7 nucleotides line up with TRBD1. This CDR3 contains 16 residues. With V trimmed by 1 base and J by 1 base, 2 bases remained unmatched. CDR1 and CDR2 from the germline V gene are KGHDR and SFDVKD. The CDR3: CATSDFWTGNTGELFF. CDR3 sequence (DNA): TGTGCCACCAGTGATTTTTGGACAGGGAACACCGGGGAGCTGTTTTTT.

The chain carries TRBV7-9 and TRBJ2-7, with 8 bases fitting TRBD1. The CDR3 covers 14 residues. CDR1 and CDR2 (germline): SEHNR, FQNEAQ (reference sequence). J was trimmed by 3 bases and V by 7 bases; bases with no gene match: 8. The CDR3 is CASTGQGLFYEQYF. Written as DNA, the CDR3 is TGTGCCAGCACCGGACAGGGTCTTTTCTACGAGCAGTACTTC.

This clone was counted only a few times. This chain joins TRBV20-1 and TRBJ1-2; D call uncertain. V was clipped by 4 bases and J by 7 bases, with 10 bases between them. The CDR3 covers 11 residues. Germline values: CDR1 DFQATT, CDR2 SNEGSKA (reference sequence). Written as DNA, the CDR3 is TGCAGTGCTAAAGACACTGGTGGCTACACCTTC. It yields the protein CSAKDTGGYTF.

V is TRBV6-2 or TRBV6-3 and J is TRBJ2-5; TRBD1 matches 12 bases. V trimming: 2 bases; J trimming: 5 bases; junction bases outside the gene matches: 6. Per the germline V gene, CDR1 is MNHEY and CDR2 is SVGEGT. The CDR3 spans 16 residues. DNA of the CDR3: TGTGCCAGCAGTTACGGGGGACAGGGGGCTCGGGAGACCCAGTACTTC. Protein sequence: CASSYGGQGARETQYF.

The V gene is TRBV4-1, the J gene TRBJ2-5; weak D call: TRBD2 (6 bases). Trimming took off 7 bases at V and 4 bases at J, with 16 bases between the two ends. The CDR3 consists of 14 residues. Germline V gene data show CDR1 as MGHRA and CDR2 as YSYEKL. This chain's CDR3 is CASNPPVGGETQYF. The CDR3 nucleotides read TGCGCCAGCAACCCTCCGGTCGGGGGAGAGACCCAGTACTTC.

CDR3 nucleotide sequence: TGTGCCAGCAGTTACTCTCAGGGAACCTATGGCTACACCTTC. This gives the protein CASSYSQGTYGYTF. The gene calls are TRBV6-5 and TRBJ1-2; D is perhaps TRBD1 (5 bases). Trimming left V 0 bases short and J 4 bases short, with 9 bases between. Germline CDR1 and CDR2: MNHEY and SVGAGI. The CDR3 loop spans 14 amino acids.

V usage is TRBV7-8 and J usage is TRBJ1-5; D call uncertain. CDR3 length: 13 residues. With 1 base removed from V and 9 bases from J, the gap between germline ends came to 10 bases. CDR1 is SGHVS, CDR2 FQNEAQ, per germline. In nucleotides, the CDR3 is TGTGCCAGCAGCTTAGTAGCTGTAGGGCCCCAGCATTTT. Protein: CASSLVAVGPQHF.

The J gene is TRBJ2-3, the V gene TRBV7-9; D remains ambiguous. Germline loops: CDR1 SEHNR, CDR2 FQNEAQ (reference sequence). This CDR3 has 16 amino acids. V lost 1 base and J 4 bases, leaving 15 bases between the germline ends. CDR3 in amino acids: CASSLVGSGQADTQYF. The CDR3 DNA sequence: TGTGCCAGCAGCTTAGTTGGGTCAGGTCAGGCAGATACGCAGTATTTT.

The chain joins TRBV27 to TRBJ1-1, with TRBD1 as a possible D gene (5 bases). V was trimmed by 7 bases and J by 4 bases, leaving 19 bases between them. Germline loops: CDR1 MNHEY, CDR2 SMNVEV (reference sequence). This CDR3 comprises 15 residues. For the CDR3, the DNA is TGTGCCAGCACGGCGGGAACAAGGGGTTTCACTGAAGCTTTCTTT. Its translation is CASTAGTRGFTEAFF.

This chain uses TRBV5-1 with TRBJ2-5; TRBD1 agrees at 11 bases. The CDR3 length is 16 residues. V was pared by 4 bases and J by 2 bases, with 7 bases of the junction left unmatched. From germline, CDR1 is SGHRS and CDR2 YFSETQ. The CDR3 DNA sequence: TGCGCCAGCAGCGGACGGACAGGGGGCCGGCAAGAGACCCAGTACTTC. Translated, it gives CASSGRTGGRQETQYF.

V and J are TRBV10-3 and TRBJ1-1; the D gene is possibly TRBD1 (6 bases). The germline V gene encodes CDR1 ENHRY and CDR2 SYGVKD. The CDR3 spans 11 residues. The V end was cut by 6 bases, the J end by 8 bases, with 10 bases between. The CDR3 region has the DNA TGTGCCATCAGGGAGGACAGCGAAGCTTTCTTT. This translates into CAIREDSEAFF.

This clone came up once. This chain links TRBV7-2 with TRBJ1-6; D possibly corresponds to TRBD1 (5 bases). Germline V gene lookup returns CDR1 SGHTA and CDR2 FQGNSA. The CDR3 runs to 19 residues. The V gene lost 2 bases and the J gene lost 0 bases, with 17 bases spanning the gap. CDR3 amino acids: CASSLFAAQGLSYNSPLHF. Written as DNA, the CDR3 is TGTGCCAGCAGCTTATTTGCGGCGCAGGGACTCTCCTATAATTCACCCCTCCACTTT.